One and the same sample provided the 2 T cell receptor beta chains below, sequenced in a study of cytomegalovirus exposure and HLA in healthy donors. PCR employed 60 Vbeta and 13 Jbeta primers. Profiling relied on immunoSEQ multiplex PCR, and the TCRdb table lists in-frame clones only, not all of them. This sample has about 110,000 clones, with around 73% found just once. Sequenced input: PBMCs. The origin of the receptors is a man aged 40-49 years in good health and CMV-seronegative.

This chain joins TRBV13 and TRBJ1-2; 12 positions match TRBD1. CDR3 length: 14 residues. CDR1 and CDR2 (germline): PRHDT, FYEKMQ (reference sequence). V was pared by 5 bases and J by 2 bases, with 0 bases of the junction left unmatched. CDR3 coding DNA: TGTGCCAGCAGCGGGACAGGGGGCAACTATGGCTACACCTTC. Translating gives CASSGTGGNYGYTF.

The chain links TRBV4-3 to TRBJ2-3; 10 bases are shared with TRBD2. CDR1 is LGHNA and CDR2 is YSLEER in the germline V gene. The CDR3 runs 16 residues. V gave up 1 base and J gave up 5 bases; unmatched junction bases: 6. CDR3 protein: CASSQAERGGEDTQYF. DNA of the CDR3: TGCGCCAGCAGCCAAGCGGAGCGGGGGGGCGAAGATACGCAGTATTTT.